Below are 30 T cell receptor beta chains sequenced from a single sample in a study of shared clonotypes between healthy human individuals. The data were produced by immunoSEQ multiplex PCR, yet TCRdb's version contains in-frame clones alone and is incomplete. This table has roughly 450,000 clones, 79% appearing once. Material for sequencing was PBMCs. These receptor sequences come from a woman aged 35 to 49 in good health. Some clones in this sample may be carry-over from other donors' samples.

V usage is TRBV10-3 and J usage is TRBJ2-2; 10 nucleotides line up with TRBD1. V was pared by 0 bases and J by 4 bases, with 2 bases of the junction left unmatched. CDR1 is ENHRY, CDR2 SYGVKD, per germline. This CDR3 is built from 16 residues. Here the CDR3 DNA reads TGTGCCATCAGTGAGTCGGGACAGGGGCCCACCGGGGAGCTGTTTTTT. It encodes CAISESGQGPTGELFF.

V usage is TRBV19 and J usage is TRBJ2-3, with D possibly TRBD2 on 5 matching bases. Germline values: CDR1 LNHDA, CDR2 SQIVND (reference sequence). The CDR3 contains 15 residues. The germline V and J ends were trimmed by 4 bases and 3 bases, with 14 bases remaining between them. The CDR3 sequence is CASSSIGEKTDTQYF. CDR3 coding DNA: TGTGCCAGTAGTAGTATCGGGGAGAAGACAGATACGCAGTATTTT.

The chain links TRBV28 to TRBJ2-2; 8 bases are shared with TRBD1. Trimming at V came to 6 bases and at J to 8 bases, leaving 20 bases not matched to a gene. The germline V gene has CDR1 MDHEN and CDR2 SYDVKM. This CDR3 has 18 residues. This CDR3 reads CASSPGTGLIEEMGELFF. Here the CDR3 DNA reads TGTGCCAGCAGCCCCGGGACAGGATTAATAGAGGAAATGGGGGAGCTGTTTTTT.

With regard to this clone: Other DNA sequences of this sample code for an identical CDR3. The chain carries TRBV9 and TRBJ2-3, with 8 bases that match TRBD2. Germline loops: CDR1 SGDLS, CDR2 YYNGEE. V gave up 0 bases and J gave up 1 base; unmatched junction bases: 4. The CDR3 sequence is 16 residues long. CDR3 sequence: CASSVEAGVGTDTQYF. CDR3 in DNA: TGTGCCAGCAGCGTAGAAGCGGGAGTCGGCACAGATACGCAGTATTTT.

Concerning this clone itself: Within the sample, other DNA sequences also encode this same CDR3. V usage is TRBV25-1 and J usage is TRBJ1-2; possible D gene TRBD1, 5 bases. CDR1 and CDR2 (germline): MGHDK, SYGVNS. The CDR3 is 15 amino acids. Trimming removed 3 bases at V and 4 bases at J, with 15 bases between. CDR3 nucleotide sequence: TGTGCCAGCAGTGACAAACTCCAGGGTCTCTATGGCTACACCTTC. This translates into CASSDKLQGLYGYTF.

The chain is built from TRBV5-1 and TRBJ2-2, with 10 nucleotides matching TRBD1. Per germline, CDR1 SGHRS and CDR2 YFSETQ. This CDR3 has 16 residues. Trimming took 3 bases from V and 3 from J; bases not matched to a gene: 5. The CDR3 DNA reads TGCGCCAGCAGCTGGGGACAGGGGACCTACACCGGGGAGCTGTTTTTT. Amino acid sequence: CASSWGQGTYTGELFF.

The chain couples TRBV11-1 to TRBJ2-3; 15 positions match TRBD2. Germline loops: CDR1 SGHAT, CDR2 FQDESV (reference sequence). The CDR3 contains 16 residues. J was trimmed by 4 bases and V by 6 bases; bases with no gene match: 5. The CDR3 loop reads CASSRTSGRVADTQYF. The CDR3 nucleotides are TGTGCCAGCAGTCGGACTAGCGGGAGGGTCGCAGATACGCAGTATTTT.

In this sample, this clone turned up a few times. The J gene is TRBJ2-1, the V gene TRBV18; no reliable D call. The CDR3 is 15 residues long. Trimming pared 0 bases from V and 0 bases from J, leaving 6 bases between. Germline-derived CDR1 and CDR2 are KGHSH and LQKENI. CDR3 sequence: CASSPPFGSYNEQFF. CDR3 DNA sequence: TGTGCCAGCTCACCACCTTTTGGCTCCTACAATGAGCAGTTCTTC.

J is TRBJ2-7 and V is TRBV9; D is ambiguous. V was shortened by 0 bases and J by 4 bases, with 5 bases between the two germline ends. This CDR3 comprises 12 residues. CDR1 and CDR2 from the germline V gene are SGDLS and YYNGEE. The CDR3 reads CASSVDSYEQYF. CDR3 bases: TGTGCCAGCAGCGTAGACTCTTACGAGCAGTACTTC.

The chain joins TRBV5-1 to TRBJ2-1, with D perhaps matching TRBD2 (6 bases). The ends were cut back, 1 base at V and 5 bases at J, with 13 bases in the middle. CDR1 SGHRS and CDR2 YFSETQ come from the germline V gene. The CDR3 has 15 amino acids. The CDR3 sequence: CASSLTGEGHNEQFF. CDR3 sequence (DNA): TGCGCCAGCAGCTTGACGGGAGAAGGCCACAATGAGCAGTTCTTC.

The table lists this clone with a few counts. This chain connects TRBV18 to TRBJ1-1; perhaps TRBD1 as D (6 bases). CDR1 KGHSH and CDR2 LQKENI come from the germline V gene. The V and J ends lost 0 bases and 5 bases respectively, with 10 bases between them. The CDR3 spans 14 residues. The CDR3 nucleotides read TGTGCCAGCTCACCACCCTCAGGGGTGACTGAAGCTTTCTTT. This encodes CASSPPSGVTEAFF.

CDR3 residues: CASSLETGEWETQYF. The CDR3, as DNA: TGCGCCAGCAGCCTGGAGACAGGGGAGTGGGAGACCCAGTACTTC. The chain has TRBV5-1 and TRBJ2-5; 8 bases agree with TRBD1. The CDR3 consists of 15 residues. From germline, CDR1 is SGHRS and CDR2 YFSETQ. V lost 4 bases to trimming and J lost 5 bases; unmatched junction nucleotides: 10.

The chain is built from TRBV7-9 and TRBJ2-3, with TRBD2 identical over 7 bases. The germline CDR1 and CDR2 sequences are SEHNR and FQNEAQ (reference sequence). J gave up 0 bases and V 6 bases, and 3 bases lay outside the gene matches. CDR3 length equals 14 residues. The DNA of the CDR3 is TGTGCCAGCAGGGGGGGGAACAGCACAGATACGCAGTATTTT. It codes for CASRGGNSTDTQYF.

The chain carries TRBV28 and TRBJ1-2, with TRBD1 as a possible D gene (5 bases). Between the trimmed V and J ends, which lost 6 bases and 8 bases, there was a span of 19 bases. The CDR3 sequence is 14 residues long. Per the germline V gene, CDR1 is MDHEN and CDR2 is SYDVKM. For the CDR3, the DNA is TGTGCCAGCAGAGGGACCGACTCCCTCGGGGGCTACACCTTC. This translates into CASRGTDSLGGYTF.

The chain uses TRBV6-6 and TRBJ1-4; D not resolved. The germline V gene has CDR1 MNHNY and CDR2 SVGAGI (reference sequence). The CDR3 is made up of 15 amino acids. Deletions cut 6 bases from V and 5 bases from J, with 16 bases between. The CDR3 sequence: CASSTPPGFNEKLFF. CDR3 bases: TGTGCCAGCAGCACCCCCCCGGGCTTCAATGAAAAACTGTTTTTT.

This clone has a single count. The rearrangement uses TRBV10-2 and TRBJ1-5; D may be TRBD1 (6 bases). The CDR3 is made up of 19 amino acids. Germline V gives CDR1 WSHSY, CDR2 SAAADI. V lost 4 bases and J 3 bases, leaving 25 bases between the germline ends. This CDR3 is CASSVRQDPARPFNQPQHF. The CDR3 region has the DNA TGCGCCAGCAGTGTAAGACAGGACCCCGCCAGACCCTTCAATCAGCCCCAGCATTTT.

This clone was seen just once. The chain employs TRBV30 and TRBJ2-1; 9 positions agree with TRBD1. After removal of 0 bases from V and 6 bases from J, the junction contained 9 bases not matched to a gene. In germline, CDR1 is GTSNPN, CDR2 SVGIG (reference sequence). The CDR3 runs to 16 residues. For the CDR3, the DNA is TGTGCCTGGAGTGTAGGGTGGACAGGGGCAACCAATGAGCAGTTCTTC. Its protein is CAWSVGWTGATNEQFF.

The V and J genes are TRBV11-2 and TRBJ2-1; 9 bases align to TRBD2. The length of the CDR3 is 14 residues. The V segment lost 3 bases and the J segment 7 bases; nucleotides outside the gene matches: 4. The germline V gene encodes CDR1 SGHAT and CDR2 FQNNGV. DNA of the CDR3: TGTGCCAGCAGCTTGGCTAGCGGGATAAATGAGCAGTTCTTC. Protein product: CASSLASGINEQFF.

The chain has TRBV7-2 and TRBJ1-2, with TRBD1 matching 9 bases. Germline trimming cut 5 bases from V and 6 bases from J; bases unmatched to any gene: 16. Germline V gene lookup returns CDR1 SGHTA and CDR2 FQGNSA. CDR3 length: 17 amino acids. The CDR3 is CASSLSTGGSGGDGYTF. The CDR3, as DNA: TGTGCCAGCAGCCTGTCGACAGGGGGATCAGGGGGCGATGGCTACACCTTC.

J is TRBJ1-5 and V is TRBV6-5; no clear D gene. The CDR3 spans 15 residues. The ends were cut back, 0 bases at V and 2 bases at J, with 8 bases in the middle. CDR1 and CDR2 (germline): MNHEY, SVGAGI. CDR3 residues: CASSYSRMGNQPQHF. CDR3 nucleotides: TGTGCCAGCAGTTACTCAAGGATGGGCAATCAGCCCCAGCATTTT.

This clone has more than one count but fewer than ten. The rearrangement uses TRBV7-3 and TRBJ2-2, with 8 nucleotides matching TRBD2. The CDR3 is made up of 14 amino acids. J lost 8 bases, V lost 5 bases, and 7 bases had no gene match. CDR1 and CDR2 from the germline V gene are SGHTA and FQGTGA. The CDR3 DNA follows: TGTGCCAGCAGCCCGGGACTAGTTGTTGGGGAGCTGTTTTTT. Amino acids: CASSPGLVVGELFF.

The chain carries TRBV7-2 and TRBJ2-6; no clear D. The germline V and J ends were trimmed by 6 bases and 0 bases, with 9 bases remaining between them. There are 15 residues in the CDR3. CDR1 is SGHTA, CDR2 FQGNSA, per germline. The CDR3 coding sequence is TGTGCCAGCAGTTTTCAGCGCTCTGGGGCCAACGTCCTGACTTTC. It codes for CASSFQRSGANVLTF.

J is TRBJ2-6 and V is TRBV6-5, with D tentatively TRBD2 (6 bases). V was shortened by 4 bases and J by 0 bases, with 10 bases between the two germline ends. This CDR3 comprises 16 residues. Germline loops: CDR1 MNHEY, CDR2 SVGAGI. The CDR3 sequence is CASSSWGDSGANVLTF. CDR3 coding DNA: TGTGCCAGCAGTTCCTGGGGGGACTCTGGGGCCAACGTCCTGACTTTC.

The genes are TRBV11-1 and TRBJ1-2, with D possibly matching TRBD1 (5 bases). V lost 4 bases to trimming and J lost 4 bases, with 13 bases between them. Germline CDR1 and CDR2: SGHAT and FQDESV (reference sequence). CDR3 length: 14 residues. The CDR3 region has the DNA TGTGCCAGCAGCTCCCTACGGGGGGGCTATGGCTACACCTTC. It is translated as CASSSLRGGYGYTF.

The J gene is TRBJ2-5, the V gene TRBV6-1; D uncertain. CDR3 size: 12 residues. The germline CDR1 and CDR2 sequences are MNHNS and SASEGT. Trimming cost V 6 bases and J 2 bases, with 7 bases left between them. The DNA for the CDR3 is TGTGCCAGCAGGGAAAAACAAGAGACCCAGTACTTC. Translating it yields CASREKQETQYF.

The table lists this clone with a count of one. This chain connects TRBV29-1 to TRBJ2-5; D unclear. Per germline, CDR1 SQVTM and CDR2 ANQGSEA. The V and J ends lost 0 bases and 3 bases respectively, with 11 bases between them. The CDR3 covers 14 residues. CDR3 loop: CSVEDRQREETQYF. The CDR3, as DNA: TGCAGCGTTGAAGATCGGCAACGAGAAGAGACCCAGTACTTC.

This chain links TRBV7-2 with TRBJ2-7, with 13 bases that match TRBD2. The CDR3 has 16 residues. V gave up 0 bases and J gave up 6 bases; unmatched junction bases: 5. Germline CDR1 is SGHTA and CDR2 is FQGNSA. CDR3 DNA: TGTGCCAGCAGCTTAGCGGAACTAGCGGGAGGGGGCGAGCAGTACTTC. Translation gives CASSLAELAGGGEQYF.

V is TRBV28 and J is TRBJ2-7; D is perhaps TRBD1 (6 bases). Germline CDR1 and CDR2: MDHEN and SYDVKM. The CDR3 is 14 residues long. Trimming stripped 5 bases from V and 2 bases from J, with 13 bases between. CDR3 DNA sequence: TGTGCCAGCAGTCCCGGGACAATCGCCTACGAGCAGTACTTC. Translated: CASSPGTIAYEQYF. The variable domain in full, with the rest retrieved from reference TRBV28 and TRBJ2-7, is DVKVTQSSRYLVKRTGEKVFLECVQDMDHENMFWYRQDPGLGLRLIYFSYDVKMKEKGDIPEGYSVSREKKERFSLILESASTNQTSMYLCASSPGTIAYEQYFGPGTRLTVT.

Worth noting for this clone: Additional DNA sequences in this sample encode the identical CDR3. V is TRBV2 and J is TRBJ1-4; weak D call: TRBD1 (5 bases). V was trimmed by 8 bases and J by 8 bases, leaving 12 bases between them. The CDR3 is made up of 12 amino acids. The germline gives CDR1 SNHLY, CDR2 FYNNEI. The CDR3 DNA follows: TGTGCCAGCTCGCAGGGAGGAGAAAAACTGTTTTTT. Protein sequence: CASSQGGEKLFF.

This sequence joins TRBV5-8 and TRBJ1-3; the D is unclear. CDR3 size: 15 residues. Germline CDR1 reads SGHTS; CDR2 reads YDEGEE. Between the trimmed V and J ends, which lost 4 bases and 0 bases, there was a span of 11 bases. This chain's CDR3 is CASSARISSGNTIYF. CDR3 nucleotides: TGTGCCAGCAGCGCAAGGATAAGCTCTGGAAACACCATATATTTT.